This entry is about one TCR beta chain. Its antigen is unknown. No clone much larger than this one lies a single base away; base qualities are absent. Receptors were amplified or captured by the immunoSEQ multiplex PCR assay. The multiplex PCR relied on a mix of 60 forward primers for TCR Vbeta segments and 13 reverse primers for TCR Jbeta segments. A multiplex PCR assay on genomic DNA amplified the CDR3 region of rearranged TCR beta genes. On the Illumina HiSeq System, the amplified TCR beta libraries were sequenced as 87-base-pair reads. Per the authors' processing: A later analysis counted approximately 84 million unique TCR beta chains across the 650 to 700 repertoires, and roughly 9.9 million of these chains were shared by at least two donors. Raw reads were error-corrected and collapsed into unique sequences with a nearest-neighbor algorithm that merged closely related sequences to remove PCR and sequencing errors. CDR3 sequences were aligned to IMGT reference sequences to assign V, D and J gene segments. For a sequence to be retained, a match of at least six nucleotides was required to both a V gene segment and a J gene segment. A rearrangement was called productive if the CDR3 had no stop codons and remained in frame with V and J, and every other rearrangement was called non-productive. CDR3 was defined by IMGT convention, running from the second conserved V-encoded cysteine to the conserved J-encoded phenylalanine. The earlier analysis of about 500 of the donors excluded sequences that lacked an unambiguous match to a single V gene segment. In an earlier analysis of a few hundred of the donors, a V segment was called functional when productive rearrangements were above 56.7%, and segregating when the standard deviation between donors exceeded 5%. To diagnose cytomegalovirus status from the catalog of TCR beta chain sequences, a statistical classification framework was built. V and J gene assignment, in a later analysis, came from comparing TCR nucleotide sequences with IMGT/GENE-DB human TR gene sequences. The TCRdist pipeline was used in a later analysis to assign CDR3 sequences and most-parsimonious VDJ recombination scenarios. In a later analysis, each TCR beta chain was defined by its CDR3 amino acid sequence together with its V-gene family, and reads lacking a unique V-gene family were excluded. In a later analysis, 450 to 600 highly shared, low-generation-probability nucleotide sequences were removed to address suspected cross-contamination and a sequencing artifact. In a later analysis, a clonal expansion index was calculated for each public chain from normalized within-repertoire ranks of inferred template counts. Generation probabilities in a later analysis came from a VDJ recombination model fitted to out-of-frame rearrangements, and those results were checked against IGoR. In a later analysis, hypergeometric tests were used to score TCR-TCR, TCR-HLA and TCR-CMV co-occurrence, with a repertoire-size bias correction applied to TCR pairs. In a later analysis, false discovery rates were estimated by permuting HLA or CMV assignments 20 times. In a later analysis, co-occurring TCRs were grouped using DBSCAN, and TCRdist sequence similarity was added for clustering within HLA-allele-positive subsets. Repertoires with fewer than 30,000 or more than 120,000 public chains, plus five repertoires with anomalous nucleotide sharing, were excluded from co-occurrence clustering. The source is immuneACCESS, and TCRdb retained only in-frame sequences with V and J called. Part of the clones is not carried over; for the studies checked, unresolved V genes explain less than half of this, and the remainder is unexplained. V, J and clone size are those of that table, while D and trimming were read from the DNA. This sample is represented by about 110,000 clones; around 70% of them were singletons. 1% to 1.5% of the sample is taken by the ten largest.

The sample comes from a study of cytomegalovirus exposure and HLA in healthy donors (TCRdb year 2017). About the investigation overall: According to an earlier analysis of a few hundred of the donors, some 180 million T cells yielded 117 million unique TCR beta sequences and about 280 Gb of sequence data. An early release covering more than 500 HLA-typed donors comprised about 300 gigabases of sequencing data and about 90 million unique TCR sequences. Of the 350 to 400 genotyped donors, approximately 80% fell in the genetic ancestry cluster associated with self-reported Caucasian donors. The study aimed to test whether cataloging public T cell receptors could reveal signatures of past pathogen exposure. Using immunosequencing, the study profiled T cell repertoires from about 620 subjects and related those repertoires to cytomegalovirus serostatus. Besides the first cohort of under 700 subjects, a separate validation cohort made up of some 110 different subjects was used. High-throughput TCR immunosequencing, statistical association of individual TCRs with disease status, and machine learning were combined to predict cytomegalovirus infection status. To study patterns of TCR occurrence, a later analysis re-analyzed previously published TCR beta repertoires from 550 to 800 donors and added high-resolution HLA genotyping. Rather than drawing on any new phenotypic data, the later analysis identified candidate immune exposures from TCR beta sequences and the way those sequences occurred across donors. An earlier analysis of 587 of the donors used high-throughput TCR beta sequencing to judge whether each TCR beta V gene segment behaved as functional or pseudogenic. Donor age, sex, ethnicity and CMV serostatus were compiled together with the repertoire data. In a later genetic analysis, genome-wide SNP genotypes for about three fifths of the roughly 670 donors were used, and that subset was treated as a discovery cohort. Every discovery cohort repertoire had been produced on one sequencing platform. Class I and class II HLA loci were covered by the typing at four-digit resolution. Typing coverage varied by locus: 629-630 donors for A, B, C, DRB1 and DQB1; some 520 for DQA1; nearly 610 for DPA1; approximately 470 for DPB1. A handful of DR-DQ haplotypes were handled as single units for association and clustering because linkage in the cohort was strong. Among roughly 400 genotyped donors of the cohort, an average of around 250,000 unique TCR beta nucleotide sequences was sequenced per donor, of which approximately 19% were non-productive.

What the authors observed across the whole study: When HLA alleles, especially DR and DQ, strongly co-occurred, TCR associations were difficult to assign to individual alleles. Because some donors lacked HLA typing at each locus, the association tests relied only on the typed subset. A group of highly shared sequence variants was considered likely to be a technical artifact of the sequencing pipeline. In this cohort, only TCR beta chains were sequenced, and detectable features were limited by the absence of alpha or paired-chain data. In a later analysis, HLA-associated TCR beta chains showed more clonal expansion and lower generation probabilities than non-associated chains that were equally common. According to a later analysis, most CMV-associated TCR beta chains appeared to be HLA-restricted, and the HLA associations seemed to be driven largely by CMV exposure. The study listed 164 TCR beta chains as associated with cytomegalovirus. A further reported finding was that TCR beta sequences accurately predicted the HLA-A and HLA-B alleles for most subjects in the first cohort. Immune exposure information for the cohort was limited to CMV serostatus. Several of the top co-occurrence clusters appeared to be linked to parvovirus B19, influenza, CMV and Epstein-Barr virus, according to a later analysis. Three of the identified cytomegalovirus-associated TCR beta chains were confirmed in vitro to be specific for cytomegalovirus antigens. A later genetic analysis associated a missense DCLRE1C variant with V-gene and J-gene trimming of TCR beta chains, and an independent cohort replicated the association. The earlier analysis of almost 600 of the donors excluded about 16 rarely observed V segments, including chromosome 9 orphons, because counts were too low. Across donors, most TCR sequences were observed very rarely, whereas some public TCRs were present in many individuals. Compared with the roughly 700-donor mean, donors in an Asian-associated ancestry cluster had fewer N-insertions in productive TCRs, according to a later genetic analysis. The classifier was reported to diagnose cytomegalovirus status with high specificity and sensitivity in both the original and validation cohorts. Presence/absence analyses assumed roughly uniform sequencing depth across donors, an assumption that may not hold. According to a later analysis, TCR association rates differed among HLA loci, with DRB1 alleles showing the most associated TCRs and HLA-C alleles showing the fewest. Some IMGT-functional V segments, including TRBV6-2 and TRBV6-3, could not be distinguished by the 87-base-pair reads and were therefore excluded. A later analysis associated 16,951 TCR beta sequences with specific HLA alleles at a false discovery rate of 0.05. According to the authors, the approach could potentially be generalized to other disease states and immunological phenotypes. An earlier analysis of 450 to 750 of the donors showed that most TCR beta V segments appeared in productive rearrangements either about 87% or about 30% of the time, which broadly matched IMGT annotations. Linkage disequilibrium might explain the correlated functional status among segregating V segments, but an unknown experimental factor could not be excluded.

Trimming takes 1 base off V and 3 bases off J; junction bases not matched to a gene: 3. Looking up the germline V gene yields CDR1 SGHTA and CDR2 FQGNSA. There are 15 amino acids in the CDR3, from cysteine to phenylalanine inclusive. The only DNA kept is the CDR3, 45 bases in frame from the first base. The cohort comprised some 730 healthy bone marrow donors. At the time of sampling, every cohort member was nominally healthy, though immune exposures that went unrecorded were likely present. The donor tested CMV seronegative, placing the donor among the 350 or so seronegative members of the cohort. A peripheral blood sample was collected from each donor, and TCR beta sequencing was performed on peripheral blood mononuclear cells. The Qiagen DNeasy Blood Extraction Kit was used to extract genomic DNA from the blood cell samples.

This receptor was identified in a man in his forties or fifties in good health and CMV-seronegative. Sequenced input: PBMCs. The chain is assembled from TRBV7-2 and TRBJ2-1; TRBD1 matches 7 bases in the middle. The CDR3 has the sequence CASSLDRGNYNEQFF. The sequenced DNA is TGTGCCAGCAGCTTAGACAGGGGAAACTACAATGAGCAGTTCTTC.